The following is a T cell receptor beta chain sequence with its context. Its specificity is unknown. The sample comes from a study of cytomegalovirus exposure and HLA in healthy donors. The study's findings and limits: The study flagged about 150 TCR beta chains as cytomegalovirus-associated. Whilst most TCR sequences proved rare, a subset of public TCRs occurred across many donors. Further analysis, carried out later, found HLA-associated TCR beta chains more clonally expanded than equally common other chains.

A multiplex PCR was run with 60 Vbeta primers and 13 Jbeta primers. TCRdb keeps only in-frame clones here, not all; method: immunoSEQ multiplex PCR. The repertoire holds about 160,000 clones, with around 80% as singletons. The junction had 6 bases not matched to a gene; V was cut back by 5 bases and J by 3 bases. The length of the CDR3 is 16 residues. CDR1 PRHDT and CDR2 FYEKMQ come from the germline V gene (reference sequence). Sequenced: PBMCs. The chain joins TRBV13 to TRBJ2-5, with 13 bases lining up with TRBD2. This clonotype was obtained from a man aged 18 to 30 in good health and CMV-seropositive. CDR3 nucleotides: TGTGCCAGCAGCGCAAGGACTAGCGGGAGTGAAGAGACCCAGTACTTC. Translated: CASSARTSGSEETQYF. The complete variable domain, with remaining parts taken from reference TRBV13 and TRBJ2-5, reads AAGVIQSPRHLIKEKRETATLKCYPIPRHDTVYWYQQGPGQDPQFLISFYEKMQSDKGSIPDRFSAQQFSDYHSELNMSSLELGDSALYFCASSARTSGSEETQYFGPGTRLLVL.